The 15 T cell receptor beta chains reported below all come from one sample, sequenced in a study of cytotoxic CD8 clonotypes in ibrutinib-treated CLL. Profiling relied on immunoSEQ multiplex PCR, and the TCRdb table lists in-frame clones only, not all of them. The sample gives 200,000 or so clones, just over 70% of which show up once; roughly 6.4% is in the top ten. Sequenced here: PBMCs, sampled after 12 months of ibrutinib treatment. The source is a human donor with chronic lymphocytic leukemia.

This rearrangement joins TRBV18 to TRBJ2-7; TRBD2 is a possible D gene (6 bases). V lost 0 bases, J lost 7 bases, and 19 bases lay in between. Per germline, CDR1 KGHSH and CDR2 LQKENI. The CDR3 loop spans 16 amino acids. The CDR3 reads CASSPPGLAGSGEQYF. CDR3 DNA: TGTGCCAGCTCACCACCGGGTCTCGCGGGGTCCGGGGAGCAGTACTTC.

The chain is built from TRBV19 and TRBJ2-7, with a weak D call TRBD2 (5 bases). The germline CDR1 and CDR2 sequences are LNHDA and SQIVND (reference sequence). V was cut by 6 bases and J by 2 bases, with 17 bases left in between. The CDR3 is 15 amino acids. The CDR3 sequence: CASRTRPGFTYEQYF. The CDR3, as DNA: TGTGCCAGTAGAACAAGACCGGGATTCACCTACGAGCAGTACTTC.

The chain uses TRBV30 and TRBJ1-5, with a possible D match to TRBD1 (5 bases). The CDR3 sequence is 13 residues long. Germline V CDR1 and CDR2: GTSNPN, SVGIG (reference sequence). Trimming stripped 3 bases from V and 5 bases from J, with 11 bases between. The CDR3 bases are TGTGCCTGGAGAACAGGCCACTATCAGCCCCAGCATTTT. Translation: CAWRTGHYQPQHF.

The chain combines TRBV7-2 with TRBJ2-7; D not resolved. The CDR3 has 14 residues. Germline V gene data show CDR1 as SGHTA and CDR2 as FQGNSA. Trimming removed 5 bases from V and 0 bases from J, with 11 bases in between. The CDR3 DNA is TGTGCCAGCAGCCACTTTGCAGTCTCCTACGAGCAGTACTTC. Translation gives CASSHFAVSYEQYF.

V and J are TRBV7-3 and TRBJ2-7, with D maybe TRBD2 (6 bases). V was trimmed by 1 base and J by 5 bases, leaving 18 bases between them. The CDR3 length is 16 residues. The germline gives CDR1 SGHTA, CDR2 FQGTGA. CDR3 in amino acids: CASSLMPLSGPHEQYF. The CDR3 DNA reads TGTGCCAGCAGCTTAATGCCTCTTAGCGGCCCACACGAGCAGTACTTC. Full variable domain (missing parts from reference TRBV7-3 and TRBJ2-7): GAGVSQTPSNKVTEKGKYVELRCDPISGHTALYWYRQSLGQGPEFLIYFQGTGAADDSGLPNDRFFAVRPEGSVSTLKIQRTERGDSAVYLCASSLMPLSGPHEQYFGPGTRLTVT.

V is TRBV11-2 and J is TRBJ2-1, with D unresolved. The V end was cut by 8 bases, the J end by 4 bases, with 9 bases between. CDR1 is SGHAT, CDR2 FQNNGV, per germline. This CDR3 is built from 12 residues. The CDR3 region is CASLSFYNEQFF. CDR3 coding DNA: TGTGCCAGCCTGAGCTTTTACAATGAGCAGTTCTTC.

This clone was picked up a small number of times. The chain employs TRBV4-3 and TRBJ1-5, with 7 bases lining up with TRBD1. This CDR3 has 16 amino acids. The germline CDR1 and CDR2 sequences are LGHNA and YSLEER. V shed 4 bases and J 7 bases; nucleotides not matched to a gene: 13. CDR3: CASSPGRGGRGQPQHF. The CDR3, as DNA: TGCGCCAGCAGCCCTGGGAGAGGGGGCAGAGGGCAGCCCCAGCATTTT.

V usage is TRBV6-6 and J usage is TRBJ1-1; D uncertain. The CDR3 has 9 amino acids. CDR1 is MNHNY, CDR2 SVGAGI, per germline (reference sequence). V lost 7 bases to trimming and J lost 4 bases, with 1 base between them. The CDR3: CASTTEAFF. CDR3 bases: TGTGCCAGCACCACTGAAGCTTTCTTT.

This clone was observed a single time. The chain combines TRBV27 with TRBJ1-2; a weak D match, TRBD1 (6 bases). From germline, CDR1 is MNHEY and CDR2 SMNVEV (reference sequence). The V gene lost 0 bases and the J gene lost 6 bases, with 17 bases spanning the gap. The CDR3 has 16 amino acids. CDR3: CASSLSPQWGAHGYTF. Here the CDR3 DNA reads TGTGCCAGCAGTTTATCACCCCAGTGGGGGGCGCATGGCTACACCTTC.

The V call is TRBV4-2, the J call TRBJ2-3; D call uncertain. V was clipped by 1 base and J by 5 bases, with 13 bases between them. Germline V gene sequence: CDR1 LGHNA, CDR2 YNFKEQ. The CDR3 has 15 amino acids. The CDR3 nucleotides are TGTGCCAGCAGCCAAGGGACCCGTTCTTTAGATACGCAGTATTTT. This codes for CASSQGTRSLDTQYF.

This CDR3 reads CASSTAGTAAAYEQYF. In DNA form, the CDR3 reads TGTGCCAGCAGCACGGCCGGGACAGCGGCGGCCTACGAGCAGTACTTC. V is TRBV5-4 and J is TRBJ2-7; 7 bases map to TRBD1. Per germline, CDR1 SGHNT and CDR2 YYREEE (reference sequence). CDR3 size: 16 residues. The J segment lost 2 bases and the V segment lost 4 bases, leaving 12 bases of the junction unmatched.

V and J are TRBV6-1 and TRBJ2-3; TRBD2 matches at 10 bases. Per the germline V gene, CDR1 is MNHNS and CDR2 is SASEGT. This CDR3 region has 14 residues. V gave up 8 bases and J gave up 10 bases; unmatched junction bases: 12. The CDR3 region is CASYSGGTSAAQYF. CDR3 bases: TGTGCCAGCTATTCCGGGGGGACTAGCGCTGCGCAGTATTTT.

The chain joins TRBV6-5 to TRBJ1-1, with D maybe TRBD1 (6 bases). V lost 6 bases, J lost 0 bases, and 14 bases lay in between. CDR3 size: 15 residues. Germline lookup yields CDR1 MNHEY and CDR2 SVGAGI. Here the CDR3 DNA reads TGTGCCAGCAGCTCGACAGGAATCCTGAACACTGAAGCTTTCTTT. Translation: CASSSTGILNTEAFF.

This clone occurred many times. DNA for the CDR3: TGTGCCAGCAGTCCGGGCCCTCGGGGAAACATTCAGTACTTC. Translation gives CASSPGPRGNIQYF. The chain is built from TRBV28 and TRBJ2-4; D is perhaps TRBD2 (5 bases). Trimming removed 5 bases from V and 6 bases from J, with 14 bases in between. Germline V gene sequence: CDR1 MDHEN, CDR2 SYDVKM. CDR3 length: 14 amino acids. Full variable domain (rest looked up from reference TRBV28 and TRBJ2-4): DVKVTQSSRYLVKRTGEKVFLECVQDMDHENMFWYRQDPGLGLRLIYFSYDVKMKEKGDIPEGYSVSREKKERFSLILESASTNQTSMYLCASSPGPRGNIQYFGAGTRLSVL.

The chain is built from TRBV7-9 and TRBJ1-4; D ambiguous. The CDR3 totals 13 residues. Germline-derived CDR1 and CDR2 are SEHNR and FQNEAQ (reference sequence). V was clipped by 8 bases and J by 8 bases, with 15 bases between them. The CDR3 DNA follows: TGTGCCAGCTACGGACCGGTGGAAGAAAAACTGTTTTTT. This translates into CASYGPVEEKLFF.